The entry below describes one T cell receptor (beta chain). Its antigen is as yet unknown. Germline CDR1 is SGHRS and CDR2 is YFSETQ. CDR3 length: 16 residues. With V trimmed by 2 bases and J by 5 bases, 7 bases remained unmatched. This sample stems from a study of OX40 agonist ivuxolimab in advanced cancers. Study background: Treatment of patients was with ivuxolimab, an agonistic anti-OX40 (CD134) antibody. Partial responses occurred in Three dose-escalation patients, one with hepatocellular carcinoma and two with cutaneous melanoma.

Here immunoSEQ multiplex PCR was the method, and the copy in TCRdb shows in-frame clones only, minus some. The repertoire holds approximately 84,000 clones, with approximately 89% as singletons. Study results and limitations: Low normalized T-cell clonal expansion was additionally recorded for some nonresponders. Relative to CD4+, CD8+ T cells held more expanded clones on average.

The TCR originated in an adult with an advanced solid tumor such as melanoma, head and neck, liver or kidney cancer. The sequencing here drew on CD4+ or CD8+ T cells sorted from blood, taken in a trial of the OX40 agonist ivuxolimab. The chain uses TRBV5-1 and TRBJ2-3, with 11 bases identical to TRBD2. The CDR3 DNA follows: TGCGCCAGCAGCTTCCTAGCGGGAGGCAAAGTAGATACGCAGTATTTT. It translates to CASSFLAGGKVDTQYF. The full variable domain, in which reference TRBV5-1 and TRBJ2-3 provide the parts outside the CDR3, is KAGVTQTPRYLIKTRGQQVTLSCSPISGHRSVSWYQQTPGQGLQFLFEYFSETQRNKGNFPGRFSGRQFSNSRSEMNVSTLELGDSALYLCASSFLAGGKVDTQYFGPGTRLTVL.